The rows below give T cell receptor beta chains drawn from one sample of a study of T cells in Graves' hyperthyroidism and ophthalmopathy. TCRdb reprocessed the multiplex PCR reads with MiXCR, giving one entry per CDR3 protein. Of a few hundred thousand distinct CDR3 sequences in the sample, more than 20% were seen once. Sequenced material: blood. The receptors were sampled from a man younger than 30 with Graves' hyperthyroidism. Each CDR3 is given with its conserved first and last residue. The D gene is left open where the match is weak. The size of a clone is reported for some rows only, either as once, few or many, or as a class for expanded clones.

DNA,CDR3,size,D,J,V
TGTGCCAGCAGCTTAGTTCGGGGGGAGAGGAGCGAGCAGTACTTC,CASSLVRGERSEQYF,many,TRBD2,TRBJ2-7,TRBV7-9
TGTGCCAGTAGTGTGGGAACAGGGACACAGCCCCAGCATTTT,CASSVGTGTQPQHF,-,-,TRBJ1-5,TRBV19
TGTGCCAGCAGTTTGAAGGATAGCGGGTTCCGAGAGACCCAGTACTTC,CASSLKDSGFRETQYF,many,TRBD2,TRBJ2-5,TRBV28
TGTGCCAGCAGCTTGGACGTATCCCAAGAGACCCAGTACTTC,CASSLDVSQETQYF,-,-,TRBJ2-5,TRBV7-2
TGTGCCAGCAGTTTATGGGACAGCACTGAAGCTTTCTTT,CASSLWDSTEAFF,many,TRBD1,TRBJ1-1,TRBV12-3/TRBV12-4
TGTGCCAGTAGTCTAGGAGGGTTTGAGACCCAGTACTTC,CASSLGGFETQYF,many,-,TRBJ2-5,TRBV19
TGTGCCAGCATCCCGCACTCTGGGGCCAACGTCCTGACTTTC,CASIPHSGANVLTF,many,-,TRBJ2-6,TRBV28
TGTGCCAGCAGATTCGTGACGAACACCGGGGAGCTGTTTTTT,CASRFVTNTGELFF,few,-,TRBJ2-2,TRBV7-9
TGTGCCATCAGTGAGGTGCGGGGCGTCTCCTACGAGCAGTACTTC,CAISEVRGVSYEQYF,few,-,TRBJ2-7,TRBV10-3
TGCGCCAGCAGCCAACCGTACAGGGGCAGACTCTATGGCTACACCTTC,CASSQPYRGRLYGYTF,-,TRBD1,TRBJ1-2,TRBV4-1
TGTGCCAGCAGCTTAGTACCGTTTTATGGCTACACCTTC,CASSLVPFYGYTF,many,-,TRBJ1-2,TRBV7-9
TGCAGCGTTGAGGCCCGGCGGTACGAGCAGTACTTC,CSVEARRYEQYF,many,-,TRBJ2-7,TRBV29-1
TGTGCCAGCAGTTGGGACGGAAATGAAGCTTTCTTT,CASSWDGNEAFF,many,-,TRBJ1-1,TRBV7-2
TGTGCCAGCAGTGGGAATTTGCATGGCTACACCTTC,CASSGNLHGYTF,many,-,TRBJ1-2,TRBV12-3/TRBV12-4
TGTGCCAGCAGTTTTACTAGCCTGGGCGGGGAGCTGTTTTTT,CASSFTSLGGELFF,many,-,TRBJ2-2,TRBV12-3/TRBV12-4
TGCGCCAGCAGTGAAGCTGGTAGGAACTATGGCTACACCTTC,CASSEAGRNYGYTF,many,-,TRBJ1-2,TRBV10-2
TGTGCCACCAGCAGGGACTACTTGGTAGCTGGACACCTCTATGGCTACACCTTC,CATSRDYLVAGHLYGYTF,many,-,TRBJ1-2,TRBV15
TGCGCCAGCAGCCCCACCGGGGACAGTGCCTACGAGCAGTACTTC,CASSPTGDSAYEQYF,-,TRBD1,TRBJ2-7,TRBV4-1
TGTGCCGCACAGGACGGTCTCGGGGAGCAGTACTTC,CAAQDGLGEQYF,-,-,TRBJ2-7,TRBV10-3
TGTGCCAGCAGCGAGGGCCCCCACGAGCAGTACTTC,CASSEGPHEQYF,-,-,TRBJ2-7,TRBV7-2
TGTGCCAGCAGTGATGACAGGGACGACGGGGAGCTGTTTTTT,CASSDDRDDGELFF,many,TRBD1,TRBJ2-2,TRBV2
TGTGCCAGCAGTTTAGGACGGATTGAAGCTTTCTTT,CASSLGRIEAFF,many,-,TRBJ1-1,TRBV2
TGTGCCAGCAGCTTCGGGGGGGCAAGATCGGAGACCCAGTACTTC,CASSFGGARSETQYF,many,TRBD2,TRBJ2-5,TRBV7-2
TGTGCCAGCAGTTTCGAGGGGGGAAGGAGTGGCTACACCTTC,CASSFEGGRSGYTF,many,-,TRBJ1-2,TRBV12-3/TRBV12-4
TGTGCCAGCAGCCAAGAAGGCGGGACAGTCCAAGAGACCCAGTACTTC,CASSQEGGTVQETQYF,many,-,TRBJ2-5,TRBV3-1
TGTGCCAGCAGCCAAGATGGACTAGCGGGGGGCATCTCCTACGAGCAGTACTTC,CASSQDGLAGGISYEQYF,-,TRBD2,TRBJ2-7,TRBV4-2
TGTGCCAGCAGTTACTCGGGACGGCACCAAGAGACCCAGTACTTC,CASSYSGRHQETQYF,many,-,TRBJ2-5,TRBV6-5
TGTGCCAGCAGTGAAACGAGGGGGCGAGCTGGAAACACCATATATTTT,CASSETRGRAGNTIYF,few,TRBD1,TRBJ1-3,TRBV2
TGTGCCAGCAGTGCAAGGTTCCACAATGAGCAGTTCTTC,CASSARFHNEQFF,many,-,TRBJ2-1,TRBV2
TGTGCCAGCAAGGCACCGATGAACACTGAAGCTTTCTTT,CASKAPMNTEAFF,many,-,TRBJ1-1,TRBV6-5
TGTGCCACTCGAGGGGGTTCGGATCAGCCCCAGCATTTT,CATRGGSDQPQHF,many,-,TRBJ1-5,TRBV24-1
TGTGCCAGCAGTCTGACAGGGGTGACTGAAGCTTTCTTT,CASSLTGVTEAFF,many,TRBD1,TRBJ1-1,TRBV12-3/TRBV12-4
TGTGCCAAAAAGACAGGATCCTACGAGCAGTACTTC,CAKKTGSYEQYF,many,-,TRBJ2-7,TRBV2
TGTGCCCCCGGTGTAGGGGGTAGAGATACGCAGTATTTT,CAPGVGGRDTQYF,-,-,TRBJ2-3,TRBV6-1
TGTGCCAGCAGTCCTCGGACAGGGGGCCCCCCTGAAGCTTTCTTT,CASSPRTGGPPEAFF,many,TRBD1,TRBJ1-1,TRBV27
TGCAGTGGTTATAGGTCTCCAGGCTCCGACACTGAAGCTTTCTTT,CSGYRSPGSDTEAFF,many,-,TRBJ1-1,TRBV20-1
TGTGCCTGGGGACTGCTGAATTCACCCCTCCACTTT,CAWGLLNSPLHF,many,-,TRBJ1-6,TRBV30
TGTGCCAGCAGTGTAGGACAGGGGGGCTTCTATGGCTGCACCTTC,CASSVGQGGFYGCTF,many,TRBD1,TRBJ1-2,TRBV6-1
TGTGCCAGCAGCTTAGGACATCGAAACGAGCAGTACTTC,CASSLGHRNEQYF,-,-,TRBJ2-7,TRBV7-6
TGTGCCAGCAGTCAATCCCCGGGGGACAGCAATCAGCCCCAGCATTTT,CASSQSPGDSNQPQHF,-,-,TRBJ1-5,TRBV6-1
TGCGCCAGCAGCTTTGGACACTCGAACACTGAAGCTTTCTTT,CASSFGHSNTEAFF,few,-,TRBJ1-1,TRBV5-1
TGCGCCAGCAGCTCACTGACTAGCGGGGGATCAGAGACCCAGTACTTC,CASSSLTSGGSETQYF,few,TRBD2,TRBJ2-5,TRBV5-1
TGTGCCAGCAGTCGCCCAGGCCTAAGCTCTGGAAACACCATATATTTT,CASSRPGLSSGNTIYF,many,-,TRBJ1-3,TRBV12-3/TRBV12-4
TGCAGTGCGAACCATTATAGCAATCAGCCCCAGCATTTT,CSANHYSNQPQHF,-,-,TRBJ1-5,TRBV20-1
TGTGCCAGCAGTTTAGACGCCTACGAGCAGTACTTC,CASSLDAYEQYF,many,-,TRBJ2-7,TRBV12-3/TRBV12-4
TGTGCCAGCTCACCACCGGGCCTACAGACCGGGGAGCTGTTTTTT,CASSPPGLQTGELFF,-,-,TRBJ2-2,TRBV18
TGCGCCAGCAGCCACGACAGGGGATACGAGCAGTACTTC,CASSHDRGYEQYF,many,TRBD1,TRBJ2-7,TRBV4-1
TGTGCCAGTGCCGGTGGGGGAACAAACTATGGCTACACCTTC,CASAGGGTNYGYTF,many,-,TRBJ1-2,TRBV19
TGTGCCAGCAGCCATACCCACAGGGATGGGCAGTACTTC,CASSHTHRDGQYF,many,-,TRBJ2-7,TRBV28
TGCAGTGCTCAACCCGGGCCCAATTCACCCCTCCACTTT,CSAQPGPNSPLHF,few,-,TRBJ1-6,TRBV20-1
TGTGCCAGCAGTTTAGGGTACGGGAGCGACACTGAAGCTTTCTTT,CASSLGYGSDTEAFF,few,-,TRBJ1-1,TRBV12-3/TRBV12-4
TGTGCCAGCGGGACCCCACAGGGTTACGAGCAGTACTTC,CASGTPQGYEQYF,many,-,TRBJ2-7,TRBV12-3/TRBV12-4
TGTGCCAGCAGCTCGAGAGGGTCGCGCTCTGGAAACACCATATATTTT,CASSSRGSRSGNTIYF,-,-,TRBJ1-3,TRBV13
TGCAGCGTTAGGGGTGGCACTGAAGCTTTCTTT,CSVRGGTEAFF,-,-,TRBJ1-1,TRBV29-1